These 5 T cell receptor beta chains originate from one sample sequenced in a study of post-analysis software for immune sequencing data. Study results and limitations: Higher frequency in patients than in controls was seen for five TRBV segments, with TRBV5-6, TRBV5-1 and TRBV20-1 among them.

Built from TCR beta cDNA, the libraries had unique molecular identifiers in them. TCRdb independently ran MiXCR on the PCR reads; one entry per CDR3 protein. There are hundreds of thousands of distinct CDR3 sequences in the sample; around 50% occur only once, and roughly 4.4% lies in the top ten. Antigen specificity for these receptors is unknown. Sequences were obtained from blood. Receptors originate from a girl under 18 with multiple sclerosis.

In its sample, this clonotype was seen a few times. The V and J genes are TRBV15 and TRBJ2-1, with 9 bases fitting TRBD2. Per germline, CDR1 LNHNV and CDR2 YYDKDF (reference sequence). Germline trimming cut 7 bases from V and 10 bases from J; bases unmatched to any gene: 11. The CDR3 has 14 residues. This CDR3 is CATKREEAQQEQFF. The CDR3 coding sequence is TGTGCCACCAAGCGGGAGGAGGCGCAGCAGGAGCAGTTCTTC.

This chain uses TRBV7-3 with TRBJ2-7; tentative D call: TRBD2 (6 bases). The DNA end favors TRBJ2-5, so the J call may be wrong. The CDR3 has 16 residues. Germline V gives CDR1 SGHTA, CDR2 FQGTGA. CDR3 bases: TGTGCCAGCAGCTCCCTGGGTAGAGGAGGGCAAGAGACCCAGTACTTC. Protein sequence: CASSSLGRGGQETQYF.

As DNA, the CDR3 is TGTGCCAGCATCATCCGGGACGGACTTGCCTATGGCTACACCTTC. Translation gives CASIIRDGLAYGYTF. This chain links TRBV6-5 with TRBJ1-2; D is perhaps TRBD1 (5 bases). Germline V gene data show CDR1 as MNHEY and CDR2 as SVGAGI. Deletions cut 7 bases from V and 4 bases from J, with 19 bases between. CDR3 length: 15 residues.

This clonotype was counted between two and nine times. The chain combines TRBV5-1 with TRBJ2-3; maybe TRBD2 (6 bases). Germline V gene data show CDR1 as SGHRS and CDR2 as YFSETQ. This CDR3 has 15 residues. Trimming took off 0 bases at V and 5 bases at J, with 13 bases between the two ends. In nucleotides, the CDR3 is TGCGCCAGCAGCTTGGTACCCCCGGGGGTAGATACGCAGTATTTT. Encoded protein: CASSLVPPGVDTQYF.

This chain links TRBV7-8 with TRBJ2-6; D not certain. Per the germline V gene, CDR1 is SGHVS and CDR2 is FQNEAQ. Trimming left V 10 bases short and J 3 bases short, with 13 bases between. This CDR3 is 14 amino acids long. This chain's CDR3 is CATVPPRGANVLTF. The CDR3 region has the DNA TGTGCCACAGTCCCCCCGCGTGGGGCCAACGTCCTGACTTTC.